A selection of T cell receptor beta chains follows, all from one sample in a study of blood T cell repertoires in COVID-19. Data came from immunoSEQ multiplex PCR; TCRdb stores just in-frame clones and leaves some out. The sample has roughly 65,000 clones, about 93% seen once. The sample taken for sequencing was peripheral blood. All receptors come from a man aged 70 or older with active COVID-19. Both conserved end residues are part of each CDR3.

v_call cdr3_aa
TRBV24-1 CATSVVGQGELFF
TRBV3-1/TRBV3-2 CASSSRDSRNYGYTF
TRBV9 CASSPGTSGQETQYF
TRBV5-5 CASSSAGTGGALYEQYF
TRBV28 CASSLSAARTDTQYF
TRBV28 CASSFSRPYGYTF
TRBV7-8 CASSSPAGPNTGELFF
TRBV6-5 CASSLTTGTNQPQHF
TRBV18 CASSPDNTYEKLFF
TRBV5-1 CASSFGSYEQYF
TRBV5-4 CASSRQGFSYEQYF
TRBV11-2 CASSPRTGSNNEQFF
TRBV7-6 CASSLGQGLLNTEAFF
TRBV19 CASGLGEGHYGYTF
TRBV11-3 CASSLGRGSTGVYEQYF
TRBV6-6 CASSQGGQLSTEAFF
TRBV4-1 CASSPRTGEFYEQYF
TRBV7-6 CASSPVSATDTQYF
TRBV6-5 CASSATGGNTDTQYF
TRBV5-1 CASSLGQGAGIDYGYTF
TRBV27 CASRERAKNTIYF
TRBV28 CASSLWTEGAFF
TRBV7-2 CASSLAEGRVTLFYEQYF
TRBV2 CASRLAGGQETQYF
TRBV5-1 CASSQMGQNTEAFF